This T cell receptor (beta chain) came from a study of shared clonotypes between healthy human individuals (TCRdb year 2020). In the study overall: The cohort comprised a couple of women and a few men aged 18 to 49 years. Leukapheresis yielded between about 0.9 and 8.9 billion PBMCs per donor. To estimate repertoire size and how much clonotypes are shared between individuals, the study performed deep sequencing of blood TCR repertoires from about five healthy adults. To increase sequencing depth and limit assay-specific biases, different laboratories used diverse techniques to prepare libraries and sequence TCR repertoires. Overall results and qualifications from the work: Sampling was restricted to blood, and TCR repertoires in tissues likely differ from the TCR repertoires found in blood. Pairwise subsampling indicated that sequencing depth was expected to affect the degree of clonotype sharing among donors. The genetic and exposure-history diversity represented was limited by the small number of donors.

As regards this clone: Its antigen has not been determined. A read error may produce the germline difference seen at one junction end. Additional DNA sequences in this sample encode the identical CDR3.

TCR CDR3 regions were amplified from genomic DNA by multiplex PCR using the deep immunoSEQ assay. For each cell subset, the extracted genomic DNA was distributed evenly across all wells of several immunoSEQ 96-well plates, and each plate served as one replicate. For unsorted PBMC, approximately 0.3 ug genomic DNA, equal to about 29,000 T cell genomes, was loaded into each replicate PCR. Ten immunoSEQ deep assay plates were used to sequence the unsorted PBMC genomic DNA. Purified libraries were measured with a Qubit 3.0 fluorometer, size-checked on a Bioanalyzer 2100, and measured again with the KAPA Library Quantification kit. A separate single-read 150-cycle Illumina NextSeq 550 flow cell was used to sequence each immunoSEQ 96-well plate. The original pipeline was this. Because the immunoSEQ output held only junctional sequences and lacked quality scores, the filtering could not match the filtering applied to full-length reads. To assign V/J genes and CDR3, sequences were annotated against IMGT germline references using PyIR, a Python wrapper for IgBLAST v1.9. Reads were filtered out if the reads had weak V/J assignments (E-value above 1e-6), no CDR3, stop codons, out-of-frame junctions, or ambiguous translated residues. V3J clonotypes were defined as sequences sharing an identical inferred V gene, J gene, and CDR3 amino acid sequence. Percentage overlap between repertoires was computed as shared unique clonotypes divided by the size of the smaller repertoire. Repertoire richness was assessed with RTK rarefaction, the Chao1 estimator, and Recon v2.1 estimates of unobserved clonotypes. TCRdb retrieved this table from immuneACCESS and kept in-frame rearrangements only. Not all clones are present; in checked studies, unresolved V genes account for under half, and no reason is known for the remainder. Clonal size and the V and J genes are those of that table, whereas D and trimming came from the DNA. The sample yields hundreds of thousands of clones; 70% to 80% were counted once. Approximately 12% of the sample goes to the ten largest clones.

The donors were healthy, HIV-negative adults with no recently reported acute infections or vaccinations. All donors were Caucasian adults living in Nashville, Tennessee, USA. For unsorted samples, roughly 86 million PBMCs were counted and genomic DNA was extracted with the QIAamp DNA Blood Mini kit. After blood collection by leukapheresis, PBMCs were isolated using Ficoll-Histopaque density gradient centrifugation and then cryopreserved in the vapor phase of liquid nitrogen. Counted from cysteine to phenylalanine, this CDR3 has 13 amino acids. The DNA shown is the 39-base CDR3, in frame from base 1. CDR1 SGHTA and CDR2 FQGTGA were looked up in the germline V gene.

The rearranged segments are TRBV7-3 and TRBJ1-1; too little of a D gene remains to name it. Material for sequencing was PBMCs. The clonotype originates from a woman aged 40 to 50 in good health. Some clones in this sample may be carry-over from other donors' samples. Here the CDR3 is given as CASSSEVNTEAFF. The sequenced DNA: TGTGCCAGCAGCTCAGAGGTGAACACTGAAGCCTTCTTT.